The rows below give T cell receptor beta chains drawn from one sample of a study of T-cell reconstitution after alpha-beta-depleted transplantation in children. Each CDR3 protein is one row after TCRdb ran MiXCR on the PCR reads. The table lists some 300,000 distinct CDR3 sequences, 10% of them singletons. Sequencing was performed on PBMCs, taken before TCRalphabeta/CD19-depleted stem cell transplant. The origin of the receptors is a boy in the first two years of life with acute myeloid leukemia, due to receive a stem cell transplant. Both conserved end residues are part of each CDR3. D genes are given only for firm matches. Clone size is shown for a subset of rows, as once, few, many or a class of expanded clone.

CDR3nt,CDR3aa,d_gene,j_gene,v_gene,abundance
TGTGCCAGCAAACCTCCGGGACAGGGTTATGGCTACACCTTC,CASKPPGQGYGYTF,TRBD1,TRBJ1-2,TRBV28,NA
TGTGCCAGCAGCTTAGGGGGGACAGGGGAACACGAGCAGTACTTC,CASSLGGTGEHEQYF,TRBD1,TRBJ2-7,TRBV7-8,many
TGCAGTGCTAGAGATGGGCAGGGGAGCTACGAGCAGTACTTC,CSARDGQGSYEQYF,NA,TRBJ2-7,TRBV20-1,many
TGTGCCAGCAGCCAACAGGGTGGCAATCAGCCCCAGCATTTT,CASSQQGGNQPQHF,NA,TRBJ1-5,TRBV7-6,many
TGTGCCAGCAGCCTACAAACTCCTAGCGGGGTCGGGGAGCTGTTTTTT,CASSLQTPSGVGELFF,TRBD2,TRBJ2-2,TRBV7-3,NA
TGTGCTAGCGAGACAGGCTTGAGGGAGCAGTTCTTC,CASETGLREQFF,NA,TRBJ2-1,TRBV11-2,many
TGTGCCAGCAGCCAAGGCTCCGGGACAGGCTATAATTCACCCCTCCACTTT,CASSQGSGTGYNSPLHF,TRBD1,TRBJ1-6,TRBV3-1,many
TGTGCCATCAGTGAGTCTACGAGGGGCGCGCCCTTTCAGTTCTTC,CAISESTRGAPFQFF,NA,TRBJ2-1,TRBV10-3,many
TGTGCCAGCAGCTTAGTGGGCGGTAGGAGGGGACGAGTGACCCAGTACTTC,CASSLVGGRRGRVTQYF,NA,TRBJ2-5,TRBV11-2,many
TGCAGTGCTAGCCCAATTACCTCCTACGAGCAGTACTTC,CSASPITSYEQYF,NA,TRBJ2-7,TRBV20-1,NA
TGCAGTGCTAGAGGAATAAACGAGCGACCCTTCTACAATGAGCAGTTCTTC,CSARGINERPFYNEQFF,NA,TRBJ2-1,TRBV20-1,many
TGCAGTGCTCGGCGGGGGGCCTACGAGCAGTACTTC,CSARRGAYEQYF,TRBD2,TRBJ2-7,TRBV20-1,many
TGCGCCAGCAGCCAATCGGACAGGACTGTTAATGAAAAACTGTTTTTT,CASSQSDRTVNEKLFF,TRBD1,TRBJ1-4,TRBV5-1,many
TGCGCCAGCAGCTTGGCCGGAGGGGGGGGAGCCAATGAGCAGTTCTTC,CASSLAGGGGANEQFF,NA,TRBJ2-1,TRBV5-1,many
TGCGCCAGCAGCTTGGACAGGGAAGTGGGCTACACCTTC,CASSLDREVGYTF,NA,TRBJ1-2,TRBV5-1,NA
TGCGCCAGCAGCCAAGGCAAAGGTTTCAATGAGCAGTTCTTC,CASSQGKGFNEQFF,NA,TRBJ2-1,TRBV4-3,many
TGCAGTGCTAGTTCCGGGACAGGGGTGGCAGATACGCAGTATTTT,CSASSGTGVADTQYF,TRBD1,TRBJ2-3,TRBV20-1,many
TGTGCCAGCAGCTTAGAGGGGCCGAACACTGAAGCTTTCTTT,CASSLEGPNTEAFF,NA,TRBJ1-1,TRBV7-9,many
TGTGCCAGCAGTTGGGGTCAGGGGGCGGTTGGCAATCAGCCCCAGCATTTT,CASSWGQGAVGNQPQHF,TRBD1,TRBJ1-5,TRBV12-3/TRBV12-4,NA
TGTGCCAGCAGCCCCGGGGCGGGGGGCGAGGATCAGACCCAGTACTTC,CASSPGAGGEDQTQYF,TRBD2,TRBJ2-5,TRBV7-9,NA
TGTGCCAGCAGCTTAGCGGGCAGCACAGATACGCAGTATTTT,CASSLAGSTDTQYF,NA,TRBJ2-3,TRBV7-2,many
TGTGCCAGCAGTGACAGGACAGGGGACCCCGAGCAGTACTTC,CASSDRTGDPEQYF,TRBD1,TRBJ2-7,TRBV27,many
TGCAGTGCTCCTTTGAAAGGGAGAGGAAACACCATATATTTT,CSAPLKGRGNTIYF,NA,TRBJ1-3,TRBV20-1,many
TGTGCCAGCAGCTTAGAGAGAACGAACACTGAAGCTTTCTTT,CASSLERTNTEAFF,NA,TRBJ1-1,TRBV7-4,many
TGTGCCAGCAGCCAACCGGGACGAGGCGTAGATACGCAGTATTTT,CASSQPGRGVDTQYF,NA,TRBJ2-3,TRBV4-2,few
TGTGCCAGCAGCGTAGGTGACGCCACCTACGAGCAGTACTTC,CASSVGDATYEQYF,NA,TRBJ2-7,TRBV9,many
TGTGCCAGCAGCTCTGTGGACTACGGCACAGATACGCAGTATTTT,CASSSVDYGTDTQYF,NA,TRBJ2-3,TRBV7-2,NA
TGTGCCAGCAGGTCTATAGCGACCGGGGCCAACGTCCTGACTTTC,CASRSIATGANVLTF,NA,TRBJ2-6,TRBV28,many
TGCGCCAGCAGCCAAGAAGCCCTTGTGTGGGATAGCACCGGGGAGCTGTTTTTT,CASSQEALVWDSTGELFF,NA,TRBJ2-2,TRBV4-3,many
TGCAGCGTCAGTCAGCCGGGAACTGAAGCTTTCTTT,CSVSQPGTEAFF,NA,TRBJ1-1,TRBV29-1,few
TGCAGTGCTAGAGGGGCGCAGGGGGCCGGGGAGCTGTTTTTT,CSARGAQGAGELFF,TRBD1,TRBJ2-2,TRBV20-1,many
TGTGCCAGCAGGCAAGGCAATGAGCAGTTCTTC,CASRQGNEQFF,NA,TRBJ2-1,TRBV6-2/TRBV6-3,many